What follows is one T cell receptor (beta chain) and its context. Its antigen is currently unknown. Germline trimming cut 2 bases from V and 5 bases from J; bases unmatched to any gene: 1. The CDR3 contains 14 residues. CDR1 and CDR2 from the germline V gene are ENHRY and SYGVKD. This sample stems from a study of post-analysis software for immune sequencing data. Overall study: Relapsing-remitting, secondary progressive and progressive-relapsing multiple sclerosis courses were included. Whole-study results and caveats: Included in a set of roughly five TRBV segments more frequent in patients than controls were TRBV5-6, TRBV5-1 and TRBV20-1.

Libraries were made from TCR beta cDNA, and they carried unique molecular identifiers. TCRdb reanalysed the PCR reads using MiXCR and keeps one entry per CDR3 protein. The data contain about 460,000 distinct CDR3 sequences, under 55% of them singletons. Material for sequencing was blood. The TCR sequence derives from a girl between 10 and 17 years old with multiple sclerosis. The V gene is TRBV10-3, the J gene TRBJ1-5; 9 bases are a match to TRBD1. The CDR3 sequence: CAISEGTGHQPQHF. In DNA form, the CDR3 reads TGTGCCATCAGTGAGGGGACAGGGCATCAGCCCCAGCATTTT.